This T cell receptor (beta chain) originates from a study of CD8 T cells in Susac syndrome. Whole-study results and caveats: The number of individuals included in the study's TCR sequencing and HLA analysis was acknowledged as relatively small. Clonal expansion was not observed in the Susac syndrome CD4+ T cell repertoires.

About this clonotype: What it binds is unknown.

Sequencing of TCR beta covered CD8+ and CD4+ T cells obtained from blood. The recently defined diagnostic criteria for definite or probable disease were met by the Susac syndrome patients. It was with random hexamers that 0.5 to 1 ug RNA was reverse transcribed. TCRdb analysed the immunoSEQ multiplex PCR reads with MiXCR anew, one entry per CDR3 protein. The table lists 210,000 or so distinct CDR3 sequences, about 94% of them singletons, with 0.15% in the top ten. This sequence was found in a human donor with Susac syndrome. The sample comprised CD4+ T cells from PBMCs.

The CDR3 loop is CASTDRWNQPQHF. In DNA, the CDR3 is TGTGCCAGCACGGACAGATGGAATCAGCCCCAGCATTTT. The V gene is TRBV6-2 or TRBV6-3, the J gene TRBJ1-5, with D possibly matching TRBD1 (6 bases). Looked up from germline, CDR1 is MNHEY and CDR2 is SVGEGT. This CDR3 is built from 13 residues. V shed 7 bases and J shed 4 bases, with 11 bases lying between them.